The 11 T cell receptor beta chains given below trace back to one sample, sequenced in a study of T cells in Graves' hyperthyroidism and ophthalmopathy. Using RNA transcripts as the source, TCR beta CDR3 regions were amplified. HTBI primers drove first-round RT-PCR of the TCR CDR3. Using its own MiXCR run on the multiplex PCR reads, TCRdb lists one record per CDR3 protein. The data show hundreds of thousands of distinct CDR3 sequences, roughly a sixth seen once. Sequenced input: blood. These receptors were taken from a woman in her 50s with Graves' hyperthyroidism that later progressed to Graves' ophthalmopathy.

This clonotype occurred many times. V usage is TRBV5-1 and J usage is TRBJ2-5; D is uncertain. The CDR3 consists of 13 residues. Germline V lookup: CDR1 SGHRS, CDR2 YFSETQ. V was trimmed by 4 bases and J by 2 bases, leaving 9 bases between them. CDR3 sequence (DNA): TGCGCCAGCAGCCCGACTGATCAAGAGACCCAGTACTTC. Translated: CASSPTDQETQYF. The variable domain in full, with the rest retrieved from reference TRBV5-1 and TRBJ2-5, is KAGVTQTPRYLIKTRGQQVTLSCSPISGHRSVSWYQQTPGQGLQFLFEYFSETQRNKGNFPGRFSGRQFSNSRSEMNVSTLELGDSALYLCASSPTDQETQYFGPGTRLLVL.

This clonotype was detected many times. The genes are TRBV5-1 and TRBJ2-3; 9 bases fit TRBD2. This CDR3 region has 16 residues. Trimming removed 0 bases from V and 1 base from J; junction bases left unmatched: 3. Germline CDR1 is SGHRS and CDR2 is YFSETQ. CDR3 nucleotides: TGCGCCAGCAGCTTGGGAGCGGGGGGCCGCACAGATACGCAGTATTTT. It translates to CASSLGAGGRTDTQYF.

Many counts were recorded for this clonotype. The V call is TRBV30, the J call TRBJ1-2; D not certain. The CDR3 is made up of 11 amino acids. The V end lost 3 bases, the J end lost 8 bases, and 10 bases lay between the germline ends. Germline lookup yields CDR1 GTSNPN and CDR2 SVGIG (reference sequence). CDR3 DNA: TGTGCCTGGAGCCCCACAGTCGGCTACACCTTC. It yields the protein CAWSPTVGYTF. Based on the CDR3 plus reference TRBV30 and TRBJ1-2, the full variable domain is SQTIHQWPATLVQPVGSPLSLECTVEGTSNPNLYWYRQAAGRGLQLLFYSVGIGQISSEVPQNLSASRPQDRQFILSSKKLLLSDSGFYLCAWSPTVGYTFGSGTRLTVV.

This clonotype showed up just a few times. V usage is TRBV20-1 and J usage is TRBJ2-3; TRBD2 matches at 13 bases. With 6 bases clipped from V and 5 bases from J, the junction kept 5 bases outside the gene matches. Per the germline V gene, CDR1 is DFQATT and CDR2 is SNEGSKA (reference sequence). This CDR3 contains 14 residues. The CDR3 DNA reads as TGCAGTGCCCTCCGGACTAGCGGGAGAGATACGCAGTATTTT. As protein: CSALRTSGRDTQYF.

This clonotype was counted a few times. The V gene is TRBV12-3 or TRBV12-4, the J gene TRBJ2-5, with D perhaps matching TRBD1 (5 bases). The CDR3 is 15 amino acids. V lost 5 bases and J 1 base, leaving 14 bases between the germline ends. The CDR3 is CASSDIRAVQETQYF. DNA of the CDR3: TGTGCCAGCAGTGACATCAGGGCGGTCCAAGAGACCCAGTACTTC.

In this sample, this clonotype turned up a few times. The V gene is TRBV7-6, the J gene TRBJ2-3; 8 bases are shared with TRBD1. CDR1 SGHVS and CDR2 FNYEAQ come from the germline V gene. The V gene end was trimmed by 0 bases and the J gene end by 0 bases; junction bases not matched to a gene: 2. CDR3 length: 16 residues. CDR3 sequence reads: CASSLAGQVSTDTQYF. CDR3 in DNA: TGTGCCAGCAGCTTAGCGGGACAGGTTAGCACAGATACGCAGTATTTT.

The chain recombines TRBV6-2 or TRBV6-3 with TRBJ2-7; D possibly corresponds to TRBD1 (6 bases). V dropped 4 bases and J dropped 6 bases, with 25 bases sitting between them. The germline gives CDR1 MNHEY, CDR2 SVGEGT. The CDR3 consists of 17 residues. CDR3 sequence reads: CASSLAHSEGVWGEQYF. CDR3 DNA sequence: TGTGCCAGCAGTTTAGCCCACTCTGAGGGGGTCTGGGGCGAGCAGTACTTC.

This clonotype was counted many times. The chain combines TRBV5-1 with TRBJ1-4, with D perhaps TRBD1 (5 bases). CDR1 and CDR2 from the germline V gene are SGHRS and YFSETQ. The ends were cut back, 0 bases at V and 7 bases at J, with 13 bases in the middle. CDR3 size: 15 residues. The CDR3 loop reads CASSLDEGRSEKLFF. The CDR3 nucleotides read TGCGCCAGCAGCTTGGATGAGGGGCGCAGTGAAAAACTGTTTTTT. The full variable domain, rest sourced from reference TRBV5-1 and TRBJ1-4, is KAGVTQTPRYLIKTRGQQVTLSCSPISGHRSVSWYQQTPGQGLQFLFEYFSETQRNKGNFPGRFSGRQFSNSRSEMNVSTLELGDSALYLCASSLDEGRSEKLFFGSGTQLSVL.

This clonotype was recorded many times. For the CDR3, the DNA is TGTGCCAGCAGTTGGACAGGGTTGGGGAACACTGAAGCTTTCTTT. Amino acid sequence: CASSWTGLGNTEAFF. The chain has TRBV7-2 and TRBJ1-1, with 8 bases lining up with TRBD1. The length of the CDR3 is 15 residues. The V gene end was trimmed by 6 bases and the J gene end by 1 base; junction bases not matched to a gene: 7. Germline V CDR1 and CDR2: SGHTA, FQGNSA.

The V gene is TRBV18, the J gene TRBJ2-1, with TRBD2 identical over 9 bases. In germline, CDR1 is KGHSH, CDR2 LQKENI. J lost 8 bases, V lost 1 base, and 6 bases had no gene match. This CDR3 has 15 residues. CDR3 region: CASSPRRGGMDEQFF. Here the CDR3 DNA reads TGTGCCAGCTCACCACGGCGGGGGGGTATGGATGAGCAGTTCTTC.

This clonotype was picked up many times. The chain carries TRBV3-1 and TRBJ2-3, with 10 bases that match TRBD2. Germline CDR1 and CDR2: LGHDT and YNNKEL (reference sequence). V trimming: 4 bases; J trimming: 6 bases; junction bases outside the gene matches: 7. CDR3 length: 15 residues. CDR3 region: CASSPSGLAPDTQYF. The CDR3 DNA sequence: TGTGCCAGCAGCCCCTCGGGACTAGCGCCCGATACGCAGTATTTT.